This T cell receptor beta chain was documented in a study of blood T cell repertoires in COVID-19. On the study more broadly: COVID-19 samples, acute and convalescent, were from the United States, Italy and Spain. From T cells, B-cell-depleted T cells, or PBMCs came the material, which was cDNA or gDNA.

CDR3 length: 17 residues. Germline V gene sequence: CDR1 SEHNR, CDR2 FQNEAQ (reference sequence). V gave up 5 bases and J gave up 3 bases; unmatched junction bases: 9. Original methodology: Cell counts per sample came from amplifying reference gene primers. TCRdb's copy holds only in-frame clones and misses some; the assay was immunoSEQ multiplex PCR. V and J calls and clone size are given by that table; D and trimming were obtained from the DNA. The sample yields 250,000 to 300,000 clones, approximately 83% seen once. The origin of this receptor is a woman in her 70s with acute or convalescent COVID-19. Sequences were obtained from peripheral blood. The chain combines TRBV7-9 with TRBJ2-2; 10 bases agree with TRBD1. CDR3 sequence reads: CASSPTGGAWYTGELFF. The CDR3 DNA sequence: TGTGCCAGCAGCCCGACAGGGGGCGCATGGTACACCGGGGAGCTGTTTTTT.